This TCR beta chain was identified during a study of T-cell memory formation after mild COVID-19. Study at large: In these data, TCR clusters were largely donor specific. Notes on the study in general: A second wave of clones peaked on day 37, and their SARS-CoV-2 specificity went unconfirmed. CD4+ contracting clones were mainly CM and EM; CD8+ ones, EMRA.

Constant-segment-primed 5'RACE gave TCR alpha and TCR beta cDNA libraries with sample barcodes and UMIs. MiXCR, run by TCRdb on the 5' RACE reads, gives a single entry per CDR3 protein. Altogether roughly 350,000 distinct CDR3 sequences are present, about an eighth being singletons, with the ten largest covering about a fifth. This clonotype was counted ten times or more. Its antigen is as yet unknown. The CDR3 totals 14 residues. Germline V gives CDR1 SGHAT, CDR2 FQNNGV. Trimming took 1 base from V and 12 from J, leaving 16 bases between them. The chain employs TRBV11-2 and TRBJ2-1, with unresolved D. The sequenced sample consisted of PBMCs or a T cell subset sorted from them (not recorded which). The TCR comes from a young man who had mild COVID-19 (a few samples of this study predate the infection). Cell type and time point are not known. CDR3 protein: CASSLGDFTSGQFF. CDR3 in DNA: TGTGCCAGCAGCTTAGGAGACTTCACCTCCGGGCAGTTCTTC.